The entry that follows covers one T cell receptor (beta chain) sequence. As yet, its antigen is unknown. TCRdb re-called the RT-PCR reads with MiXCR, one entry per CDR3 protein. The table lists under 850,000 distinct CDR3 sequences, around a sixth of them singletons. The sample originates from a study of response to subunit inactivated influenza vaccine. General study results and limits: A suggestion made by the authors is that each seasonal influenza vaccination recruits few new T cells.

The sequence was collected from a middle-aged man who received an inactivated influenza vaccine. The sequencing here drew on PBMCs from blood, taken roughly 5 days after vaccination.

CDR3 protein: CSAENGFGEATDTQYF. CDR3 coding DNA: TGCAGTGCTGAAAACGGCTTCGGGGAAGCTACAGATACGCAGTATTTT. The chain links TRBV20-1 to TRBJ2-3; tentative D call: TRBD2 (5 bases). The CDR3 consists of 16 residues. Germline-derived CDR1 and CDR2 are DFQATT and SNEGSKA (reference sequence). V shed 5 bases and J shed 3 bases, with 21 bases lying between them.